This T cell receptor beta chain was recovered during a study of Tregs in tolerant kidney transplant recipients. Study conclusions and caveats: In tolerant patients, donor-specific Tregs outgrew total Tregs, suggesting antigen-driven expansion.

The protocol was immunoSEQ multiplex PCR, while the TCRdb copy is restricted to in-frame clones and leaves out a portion. The table records fewer than 80,000 clones, 98% of them present only once. Regarding this clone: What it binds is not known.

The specimen was CD4+ T cells from blood, collected before the transplant. The TCR was taken from a human donor who received a combined kidney and bone marrow transplant.

As DNA, the CDR3 is TGCGCCAGCAGCCAAGTCAGACAGCTTGCTGCCATGAACACTGAAGCTTTCTTT. Translating it yields CASSQVRQLAAMNTEAFF. The rearrangement joins TRBV4-3 to TRBJ1-1, with a possible D match to TRBD1 (5 bases). The CDR3 sequence is 18 residues long. Germline assignment: CDR1 LGHNA and CDR2 YSLEER. The ends were cut back, 1 base at V and 0 bases at J, with 18 bases in the middle.